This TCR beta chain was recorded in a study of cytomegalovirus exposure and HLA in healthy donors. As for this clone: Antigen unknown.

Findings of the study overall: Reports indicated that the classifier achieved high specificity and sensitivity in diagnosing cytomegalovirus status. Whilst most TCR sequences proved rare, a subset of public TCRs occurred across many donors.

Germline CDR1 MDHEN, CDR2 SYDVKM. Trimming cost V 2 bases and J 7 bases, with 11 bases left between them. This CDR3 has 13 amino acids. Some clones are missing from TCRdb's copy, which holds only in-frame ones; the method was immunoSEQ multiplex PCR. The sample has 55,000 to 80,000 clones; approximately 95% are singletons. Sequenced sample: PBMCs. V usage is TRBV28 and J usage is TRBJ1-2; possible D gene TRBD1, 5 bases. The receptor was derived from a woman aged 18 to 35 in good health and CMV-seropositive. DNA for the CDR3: TGTGCCAGCAGTTTACCAGGGTTGGTTGGCTACACCTTC. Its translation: CASSLPGLVGYTF.